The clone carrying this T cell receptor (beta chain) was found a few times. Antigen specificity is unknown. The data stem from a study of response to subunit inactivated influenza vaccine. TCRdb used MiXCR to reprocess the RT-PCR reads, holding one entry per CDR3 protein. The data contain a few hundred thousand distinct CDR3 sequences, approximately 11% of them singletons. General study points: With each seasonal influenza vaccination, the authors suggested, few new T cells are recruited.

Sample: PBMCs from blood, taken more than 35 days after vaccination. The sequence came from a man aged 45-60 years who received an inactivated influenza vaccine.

CDR3 DNA: TGCAGTGCTAGTAGAGGGGATAATAGCAATCAGCCCCAGCATTTT. Translating gives CSASRGDNSNQPQHF. The genes are TRBV20-1 and TRBJ1-5; a possible D gene is TRBD1 (5 bases). Trimming stripped 3 bases from V and 0 bases from J, with 12 bases between. Germline CDR1 reads DFQATT; CDR2 reads SNEGSKA (reference sequence). The CDR3 sequence is 15 residues long.